One sample yielded the 3 T cell receptor beta chains listed below, sequenced in a study of vaccination and CD4 T cells after COVID-19. Antigens of these TCRs are unknown. Documented treatment: approximately nine-day PBMC culture with coronavirus spike peptide pools or control peptides (ViraFEST assay). With the Oncomine TCR Beta short-read assay, DNA from cultured CD4+ T cells was sequenced. TCRdb independently ran MiXCR on the PCR reads; one entry per CDR3 protein. This table holds just under 8,500 distinct CDR3 sequences, around two thirds found once. The specimen was CD4+ T cells from blood, cultured in vitro. The receptors were gathered from a human donor who had recovered from COVID-19.

The rearrangement links TRBV10-3 to TRBJ1-2; 8 bases align to TRBD1. This CDR3 is built from 16 residues. V gave up 5 bases and J gave up 6 bases; unmatched junction bases: 14. Germline lookup yields CDR1 ENHRY and CDR2 SYGVKD. The CDR3 nucleotides are TGTGCCATCAGTACAATAGCAGGGGGCGTCTCCAATGGCTACACCTTC. It specifies CAISTIAGGVSNGYTF.

The V gene is TRBV28, the J gene TRBJ2-7, with D unresolved. Trimming left V 5 bases short and J 7 bases short, with 18 bases between. This CDR3 is built from 14 residues. Looked up from germline, CDR1 is MDHEN and CDR2 is SYDVKM. CDR3 sequence reads: CASSPRTPLREQYF. The CDR3 DNA sequence: TGTGCCAGCAGTCCCAGGACCCCCTTAAGGGAGCAGTACTTC.

This clonotype has more than one count but fewer than ten. The genes are TRBV11-1 and TRBJ2-7; no reliable D call. V was pared by 5 bases and J by 2 bases, with 7 bases between. Germline V gene sequence: CDR1 SGHAT, CDR2 FQDESV (reference sequence). This CDR3 is 12 amino acids long. The CDR3, as DNA: TGTGCCAGCAGCCCCCGGACCTACGAGCAGTACTTC. It yields the protein CASSPRTYEQYF.